This is a list of T cell receptor beta chains from one sample in a study of T cell changes during pregnancy in multiple sclerosis. Produced via immunoSEQ multiplex PCR; TCRdb's table is partial and in-frame only. Counted here are around 50,000 clones, approximately 90% occurring once; the ten biggest clones make up 0.15% to 0.25%. The input for sequencing was CD4+ T cells from peripheral blood mononuclear cells, taken in the second trimester of pregnancy. Every receptor here comes from a female donor with multiple sclerosis, enrolled in a pregnancy study. Each CDR3 is given with its conserved first and last residue. Each record gives: V gene, CDR3 length, J gene, CDR3 protein.

TRBV5-1	14	TRBJ2-1	CASSLAGGSNEQFF
TRBV18	15	TRBJ2-6	CASSPAISGANVLTF
TRBV7-9	11	TRBJ2-7	CASSLSREQYF
TRBV15	16	TRBJ2-3	CATSRGTSRYTDTQYF
TRBV9	15	TRBJ2-7	CASSVALDREGEQYF
TRBV25-1	12	TRBJ1-2	CASSVAGGGYTF
TRBV5-1	15	TRBJ1-1	CASSLDGEWATEAFF
TRBV28	14	TRBJ2-7	CASSPRGFFYEQYF
TRBV5-4	15	TRBJ2-5	CASSLVGTHRETQYF
TRBV5-4	13	TRBJ2-1	CASSSPDSNEQFF
TRBV5-1	16	TRBJ2-7	CASSSTGTSDTEEQYF
TRBV9	19	TRBJ2-1	CASSGGTSGPESSYNEQFF
TRBV5-1	15	TRBJ2-1	CASSRTSGEYNEQFF
TRBV4-1	15	TRBJ2-1	CASSPLGEGHNEQFF
TRBV25-1	17	TRBJ1-1	CASSEPPPGTVNTEAFF
TRBV5-1	14	TRBJ1-1	CASSTRQGNTEAFF
TRBV29-1	14	TRBJ2-1	CSVVGGTSENEQFF
TRBV7-8	17	TRBJ2-3	CASSFGRTSGRVYTQYF